The 14 T cell receptor beta chains presented below share a single source sample, sequenced in a study of T cells in Graves' hyperthyroidism and ophthalmopathy (dated by TCRdb to about 2019). Libraries were built with multiplex PCR. This sample was sequenced with an Illumina HiSeq 2000. Amplification of TCR beta CDR3 regions was carried out from RNA transcripts. The first round of RT-PCR for the TCR CDR3 was performed with the HTBI primer set and the Qiagen OneStep RT-PCR kit. TCRdb reworked the public reads: Q25 trimming with fastp, MiXCR clone assembly, productive beta chains retained. Each entry merges the rows of one CDR3 protein and shows their most common DNA and genes. The sample table contains about half a million distinct CDR3 sequences; only one count was recorded for 15% to 20% of them. The ten largest clones capture 45% to 50% of the sample. What was sequenced was blood. These receptors were collected from a man aged 40-50 years with Graves' ophthalmopathy.

This clonotype was seen many times. The chain employs TRBV11-2 and TRBJ1-5; 9 bases match TRBD1. With 3 bases clipped from V and 0 bases from J, the junction kept 6 bases outside the gene matches. Germline CDR1 and CDR2: SGHAT and FQNNGV. CDR3 length: 17 amino acids. CDR3 residues: CASSLRTGDNSNQPQHF. The CDR3 nucleotides read TGTGCCAGCAGCTTGCGGACAGGGGATAATAGCAATCAGCCCCAGCATTTT.

The sample holds a few counts of this clonotype. This sequence joins TRBV19 and TRBJ2-3; TRBD2 aligns across 7 bases. The germline V gene encodes CDR1 LNHDA and CDR2 SQIVND (reference sequence). The J segment lost 0 bases and the V segment lost 2 bases, leaving 5 bases of the junction unmatched. This CDR3 spans 16 amino acids. CDR3 amino acids: CASSIPLAASTDTQYF. The CDR3 bases are TGTGCCAGTAGTATACCGCTAGCGGCAAGCACAGATACGCAGTATTTT.

The chain couples TRBV2 to TRBJ2-7, with D possibly being TRBD2 (6 bases). The CDR3 has 12 amino acids. V shed 3 bases and J shed 6 bases, with 9 bases lying between them. Germline CDR1 reads SNHLY; CDR2 reads FYNNEI. Here the CDR3 DNA reads TGTGCCAGCAGTGAGGGAGGCCTCGAGCAGTACTTC. It translates to CASSEGGLEQYF.

The rearrangement uses TRBV13 and TRBJ1-2; possible D gene TRBD1, 6 bases. Trimming left V 6 bases short and J 4 bases short, with 18 bases between. The CDR3 has 15 residues. The germline gives CDR1 PRHDT, CDR2 FYEKMQ (reference sequence). CDR3 amino acids: CASSQDSQGGYGYTF. In DNA, the CDR3 is TGTGCCAGCAGTCAAGACTCACAGGGAGGCTATGGCTACACCTTC.

This clonotype was picked up many times. The rearrangement links TRBV7-3 to TRBJ2-3; TRBD2 is a possible D gene (5 bases). CDR3 length equals 14 residues. Germline values: CDR1 SGHTA, CDR2 FQGTGA. V dropped 0 bases and J dropped 6 bases, with 10 bases sitting between them. The CDR3 sequence is CASSLTGVADTQYF. CDR3 nucleotides: TGTGCCAGCAGCTTAACCGGGGTAGCTGATACGCAGTATTTT.

The chain couples TRBV4-1 to TRBJ1-4; 7 bases align to TRBD1. Losses at the gene ends were 4 bases for V and 6 bases for J; bases not matched to a gene: 5. The CDR3 runs to 14 residues. Germline CDR1 MGHRA, CDR2 YSYEKL. DNA of the CDR3: TGCGCCAGCAGCCGTCGACAGGGTGATGAAAAACTGTTTTTT. It translates to CASSRRQGDEKLFF.

This clonotype was counted only a few times. This chain joins TRBV6-1 and TRBJ1-2, with D uncertain. Trimming removed 6 bases from V and 7 bases from J, with 15 bases in between. The CDR3 length is 13 residues. The V gene's germline CDR1 is MNHNS and CDR2 SASEGT. In nucleotides, the CDR3 is TGTGCCAGCAGCGCTACTCCATCGGGTGGCTACACCTTC. This codes for CASSATPSGGYTF.

The chain combines TRBV20-1 with TRBJ1-2; possible D gene TRBD1, 6 bases. The CDR3 consists of 15 residues. V lost 4 bases and J 2 bases, leaving 17 bases between the germline ends. The germline CDR1 and CDR2 sequences are DFQATT and SNEGSKA (reference sequence). This CDR3 reads CSAMNTDSKNYGYTF. As DNA, the CDR3 is TGCAGTGCTATGAATACGGACAGTAAAAACTATGGCTACACCTTC.

This clonotype has only a few counts. The chain links TRBV6-1 to TRBJ1-2; maybe TRBD1 (6 bases). The length of the CDR3 is 16 residues. Germline V gives CDR1 MNHNS, CDR2 SASEGT. Trimming left V 6 bases short and J 6 bases short, with 23 bases between. CDR3 sequence reads: CASSPPPGHNLDGYTF. The DNA of the CDR3 is TGTGCCAGCAGCCCCCCGCCGGGACACAATCTGGATGGCTACACCTTC.

V is TRBV4-3 and J is TRBJ1-1, with TRBD1 as a possible D gene (5 bases). The CDR3 is made up of 15 amino acids. Germline assignment: CDR1 LGHNA and CDR2 YSLEER. V lost 1 base to trimming and J lost 2 bases, with 11 bases between them. The CDR3 DNA follows: TGCGCCAGCAGCCAAGGTCTGCAGGGCAACACTGAAGCTTTCTTT. It is translated as CASSQGLQGNTEAFF.

The chain links TRBV5-4 to TRBJ2-7; D tentatively fits TRBD1 or TRBD2 (7 bases each). The CDR3 has 13 amino acids. Between the trimmed V and J ends, which lost 3 bases and 4 bases, there was a span of 11 bases. Germline CDR1 SGHNT, CDR2 YYREEE (reference sequence). CDR3 loop: CASSSAGQYEQYF. The CDR3 DNA reads TGTGCCAGCAGCTCAGCGGGACAGTACGAGCAGTACTTC. The full variable domain, its missing parts supplied by reference TRBV5-4 and TRBJ2-7, is ETGVTQSPTHLIKTRGQQVTLRCSSQSGHNTVSWYQQALGQGPQFIFQYYREEENGRGNFPPRFSGLQFPNYSSELNVNALELDDSALYLCASSSAGQYEQYFGPGTRLTVT.

The genes are TRBV12-5 and TRBJ2-7, with no clear D. The CDR3 totals 14 residues. V lost 3 bases and J lost 8, with 17 bases in between. Germline CDR1 LGHNT, CDR2 FRNRAP. The CDR3 bases are TGTGCTAGTGGTTTTTCCCTCCCTTGGGGTCAGCAGTACTTC. Translation gives CASGFSLPWGQQYF.

This clonotype was recorded a few times. The V and J genes are TRBV6-2 or TRBV6-3 and TRBJ1-3; tentatively, D is TRBD1 (5 bases). The germline V gene has CDR1 MNHEY and CDR2 SVGEGT. V lost 8 bases and J 2 bases, leaving 13 bases between the germline ends. This CDR3 is built from 14 residues. In nucleotides, the CDR3 is TGTGCCAGCTCTGCCTCAGGGACTGGAAACACCATATATTTT. Protein product: CASSASGTGNTIYF.

There are a few counts of this clonotype. The chain carries TRBV7-8 and TRBJ2-7; tentative D call: TRBD1 (6 bases). V lost 5 bases, J lost 6 bases, and 14 bases lay in between. CDR1 is SGHVS, CDR2 FQNEAQ, per germline. CDR3 size: 13 residues. The DNA for the CDR3 is TGTGCCAGCAGCCCCGGGACACGCCCCGAGCAGTACTTC. Translated, it gives CASSPGTRPEQYF.